This T cell receptor beta chain comes out of a study of blood T cell repertoires in COVID-19. How the authors handled the data: Cell counts per sample came from amplifying reference gene primers. Profiling relied on immunoSEQ multiplex PCR, and the TCRdb table lists in-frame clones only, not all of them. Clone size and the V and J calls come from that table; the DNA yielded D and trimming. The profile shows over 150,000 clones, roughly four fifths of them singletons. The germline gives CDR1 SGHTA, CDR2 FQGTGA. Trimming pared 5 bases from V and 8 bases from J, leaving 12 bases between. The CDR3 is 12 amino acids.

The TCR sequence derives from a man at least 80 years old with acute or convalescent COVID-19. Sequencing was done on a sample of peripheral blood. The rearrangement uses TRBV7-3 and TRBJ1-1; tentative D call: TRBD1 (6 bases). CDR3 DNA sequence: TGTGCCAGCAGCACACAGGGATCGGAAGCTTTCTTT. This gives the protein CASSTQGSEAFF.